What follows are 28 T cell receptor beta chains derived from one specimen sequenced in a study of shared clonotypes between healthy human individuals. Data came from immunoSEQ multiplex PCR; TCRdb stores just in-frame clones and leaves some out. The table shows approximately 2,300,000 clones, with about nine tenths occurring only once. The specimen was naive CD4+ T cells from PBMCs. As for subset: CD45RA+ positively selected. These receptors all come from a young man in good health. Some clones in this sample may be carry-over from other donors' samples.

The chain employs TRBV7-2 and TRBJ2-1; D may be TRBD2 (6 bases). Trimming took off 5 bases at V and 5 bases at J, with 13 bases between the two ends. The CDR3 is made up of 14 amino acids. The germline gives CDR1 SGHTA, CDR2 FQGNSA. CDR3 sequence: CASSRQRLDNEQFF. As DNA, the CDR3 is TGTGCCAGCAGCCGTCAACGACTAGACAATGAGCAGTTCTTC.

The chain recombines TRBV7-2 with TRBJ1-4; 8 bases agree with TRBD1. The CDR3 length is 15 residues. V shed 5 bases and J 8 bases; nucleotides not matched to a gene: 10. Germline V gives CDR1 SGHTA, CDR2 FQGNSA. CDR3 DNA sequence: TGTGCCAGCAGCGCCATCGCCCAGGGGGCGGAAAAACTGTTTTTT. It translates to CASSAIAQGAEKLFF.

V usage is TRBV7-9 and J usage is TRBJ1-2, with 7 bases identical to TRBD1. CDR1 is SEHNR, CDR2 FQNEAQ, per germline (reference sequence). Trimming cost V 1 base and J 7 bases; bases outside gene matches: 15. CDR3 size: 17 residues. CDR3 DNA: TGTGCCAGCAGCTTAGTGGGGGGGACCGGGACAGACTCTGGCTACACCTTC. Residues: CASSLVGGTGTDSGYTF.

This chain links TRBV7-9 with TRBJ2-7; D not resolved. There are 13 residues in the CDR3. Germline V gene data show CDR1 as SEHNR and CDR2 as FQNEAQ (reference sequence). With 5 bases removed from V and 2 bases from J, the gap between germline ends came to 10 bases. CDR3 nucleotide sequence: TGTGCCAGCAGCCCCACGAGTGCCTACGAGCAGTACTTC. This encodes CASSPTSAYEQYF.

As concerns this clone: Other DNA sequences in the same sample also yield this CDR3. The chain couples TRBV11-2 to TRBJ2-7; the D gene is possibly TRBD2 (6 bases). This CDR3 region has 14 residues. Between the trimmed V and J ends, which lost 1 base and 0 bases, there was a span of 7 bases. Germline V gene data show CDR1 as SGHAT and CDR2 as FQNNGV. Written as DNA, the CDR3 is TGTGCCAGCAGCTTAGTCGGGGGCTCCTACGAGCAGTACTTC. This translates into CASSLVGGSYEQYF.

The CDR3 sequence: CASKQYRPNHLDQAFF. The CDR3 DNA reads TGTGCCAGTAAGCAATACCGGCCCAACCATCTCGACCAAGCTTTCTTT. The chain links TRBV21-1 to TRBJ1-1. TRBV21-1 is deemed a pseudogene. The CDR3 extends over 16 amino acids.

The chain employs TRBV7-2 and TRBJ2-1, with D possibly being TRBD1 (6 bases). Per the germline V gene, CDR1 is SGHTA and CDR2 is FQGNSA. V was pared by 3 bases and J by 8 bases, with 14 bases between. The CDR3 runs to 14 residues. The CDR3 protein is CASSFRQGLHEQFF. As DNA, the CDR3 is TGTGCCAGCAGCTTTCGCCAGGGGCTCCATGAGCAGTTCTTC. Supplemented by reference TRBV7-2 and TRBJ2-1, the full variable domain reads GAGVSQSPSNKVTEKGKDVELRCDPISGHTALYWYRQSLGQGLEFLIYFQGNSAPDKSGLPSDRFSAERTGGSVSTLTIQRTQQEDSAVYLCASSFRQGLHEQFFGPGTRLTVL.

The CDR3 protein is CAWSVGQRNTEAFF. The CDR3 coding sequence is TGTGCCTGGAGTGTAGGGCAGAGGAACACTGAAGCTTTCTTT. The V gene is TRBV30, the J gene TRBJ1-1; D remains ambiguous. V gave up 0 bases and J gave up 1 base, with 9 bases separating them. This CDR3 comprises 14 residues. CDR1 and CDR2 from the germline V gene are GTSNPN and SVGIG (reference sequence).

The chain carries TRBV11-2 and TRBJ2-7; 9 bases match TRBD2. The CDR3 sequence is 19 residues long. V gave up 6 bases and J gave up 0 bases; unmatched junction bases: 18. The germline gives CDR1 SGHAT, CDR2 FQNNGV. This CDR3 reads CASRNTPGAGGMNSYEQYF. CDR3 nucleotides: TGTGCCAGCAGAAACACCCCCGGAGCGGGAGGCATGAACTCCTACGAGCAGTACTTC.

The CDR3 nucleotides read TGTGCCAGCAGAGAAGCGGAGGCCTACGAGCAGTACTTC. Translating gives CASREAEAYEQYF. The chain recombines TRBV28 with TRBJ2-7; perhaps TRBD2 as D (5 bases). CDR1 and CDR2 (germline): MDHEN, SYDVKM. The CDR3 is 13 amino acids. V lost 6 bases and J lost 2, with 11 bases in between.

The chain combines TRBV28 with TRBJ2-2; 9 nucleotides match TRBD2. Germline-derived CDR1 and CDR2 are MDHEN and SYDVKM. The V and J ends lost 2 bases and 7 bases, in that order; junction bases with no gene match: 8. There are 16 residues in the CDR3. CDR3 bases: TGTGCCAGCAGTTTAGGACTAGCGCCCAGGGGCGGGGAGCTGTTTTTT. This encodes CASSLGLAPRGGELFF.

The chain uses TRBV7-9 and TRBJ1-4; 10 bases are shared with TRBD1. Germline CDR1 reads SEHNR; CDR2 reads FQNEAQ (reference sequence). V lost 5 bases and J lost 6; bases outside the gene matches: 3. The CDR3 contains 14 residues. CDR3: CASSVGQGYEKLFF. In DNA form, the CDR3 reads TGTGCCAGCAGCGTGGGACAGGGGTATGAAAAACTGTTTTTT.

V and J are TRBV7-2 and TRBJ2-3; no definite D call. The CDR3 has 14 amino acids. Between the trimmed V and J ends, which lost 3 bases and 1 base, there was a span of 8 bases. Per germline, CDR1 SGHTA and CDR2 FQGNSA. CDR3 bases: TGTGCCAGCAGCTTTATAAGGGGCACAGATACGCAGTATTTT. It specifies CASSFIRGTDTQYF.

This chain joins TRBV4-2 and TRBJ1-2; 10 nucleotides agree with TRBD1. Per the germline V gene, CDR1 is LGHNA and CDR2 is YNFKEQ. Trimming took 0 bases from V and 6 from J; bases not matched to a gene: 4. CDR3 size: 15 residues. The CDR3 loop is CASSQDRDRGDGYTF. The CDR3 coding sequence is TGTGCCAGCAGCCAAGACCGGGACAGGGGCGATGGCTACACCTTC.

The chain couples TRBV28 to TRBJ2-5, with TRBD1 identical over 7 bases. CDR3 length: 14 amino acids. The germline V gene encodes CDR1 MDHEN and CDR2 SYDVKM. V dropped 3 bases and J dropped 5; count of bases not matched to a gene: 6. CDR3 region: CASSLWVRGETQYF. In DNA form, the CDR3 reads TGTGCCAGCAGTTTGTGGGTCAGGGGGGAGACCCAGTACTTC. Looking up the rest from reference TRBV28 and TRBJ2-5 gives the full variable domain: DVKVTQSSRYLVKRTGEKVFLECVQDMDHENMFWYRQDPGLGLRLIYFSYDVKMKEKGDIPEGYSVSREKKERFSLILESASTNQTSMYLCASSLWVRGETQYFGPGTRLLVL.

V gene TRBV6-1 combines with J gene TRBJ2-3, with no clear D. This CDR3 is 16 amino acids long. V was pared by 2 bases and J by 0 bases, with 12 bases between. The germline V gene has CDR1 MNHNS and CDR2 SASEGT. CDR3 sequence: CASSESVFGSTDTQYF. CDR3 nucleotide sequence: TGTGCCAGCAGTGAATCCGTTTTCGGAAGCACAGATACGCAGTATTTT.

CDR3 coding DNA: TGTGCCAGCAGCCCAGGACTAGCGGGAGGGCCGGTATATGAGCAGTTCTTC. This encodes CASSPGLAGGPVYEQFF. The gene calls are TRBV11-3 and TRBJ2-1, with 15 bases fitting TRBD2. The CDR3 has 17 amino acids. Germline V gene data show CDR1 as SGHNT and CDR2 as YENEEA. Trimming at V came to 5 bases and at J to 8 bases, leaving 10 bases not matched to a gene.

The rearrangement joins TRBV5-1 to TRBJ1-6; the match to TRBD1 covers 8 bases. CDR1 SGHRS and CDR2 YFSETQ come from the germline V gene. The CDR3 has 14 amino acids. V was clipped by 4 bases and J by 8 bases; unmatched bases: 5. The CDR3: CASSPQGADSPLHF. The CDR3 coding sequence is TGCGCCAGCAGCCCCCAGGGGGCGGATTCACCCCTCCACTTT.

The rearrangement uses TRBV7-3 and TRBJ2-3, with 10 bases lining up with TRBD2. The CDR3 loop spans 16 amino acids. J lost 7 bases, V lost 9 bases, and 16 bases had no gene match. Germline V gives CDR1 SGHTA, CDR2 FQGTGA. The DNA for the CDR3 is TGTGCCAGTGCCAGCGGAGCGGGAGGGCGCATGAATACGCAGTATTTT. This sequence encodes CASASGAGGRMNTQYF. The complete variable domain, with remaining parts taken from reference TRBV7-3 and TRBJ2-3, reads GAGVSQTPSNKVTEKGKYVELRCDPISGHTALYWYRQSLGQGPEFLIYFQGTGAADDSGLPNDRFFAVRPEGSVSTLKIQRTERGDSAVYLCASASGAGGRMNTQYFGPGTRLTVL.

The chain combines TRBV6-5 with TRBJ1-3, with D tentatively TRBD1 (6 bases). Germline CDR1 and CDR2: MNHEY and SVGAGI. V was clipped by 2 bases and J by 7 bases, with 15 bases between them. CDR3 size: 15 residues. The DNA for the CDR3 is TGTGCCAGCAGTTACCCCCAGGAAGGGGGTAACACCATATATTTT. Its translation: CASSYPQEGGNTIYF.

Comments on this clone: The identical CDR3 is also encoded by other nucleotide sequences in the sample. In DNA, the CDR3 is TGTGCCAGCAGCAAGACGAGGGAGACCCAGTACTTC. Translated: CASSKTRETQYF. The rearrangement joins TRBV27 to TRBJ2-5; no clear D. V dropped 6 bases and J dropped 5 bases, with 10 bases sitting between them. Per germline, CDR1 MNHEY and CDR2 SMNVEV (reference sequence). This CDR3 has 12 residues.

This clone was detected only once. This chain uses TRBV9 with TRBJ2-7; TRBD1 is a possible D gene (7 bases). This CDR3 contains 13 residues. Trimming removed 4 bases at V and 8 bases at J, with 16 bases between. Germline loops: CDR1 SGDLS, CDR2 YYNGEE. The CDR3 DNA sequence: TGTGCCAGCAGCCCAGACCAGGGGGGCCAGCAGTACTTC. This sequence encodes CASSPDQGGQQYF.

V gene TRBV2 combines with J gene TRBJ1-5, with D maybe TRBD1 (5 bases). The CDR3 length is 16 residues. Between the trimmed V and J ends, which lost 3 bases and 2 bases, there was a span of 14 bases. Germline V lookup: CDR1 SNHLY, CDR2 FYNNEI. CDR3 DNA: TGTGCCAGCAGTGAGCACAGGTTAGGGGGCAATCAGCCCCAGCATTTT. Residues: CASSEHRLGGNQPQHF. The whole variable domain, filled in from reference TRBV2 and TRBJ1-5, reads EPEVTQTPSHQVTQMGQEVILRCVPISNHLYFYWYRQILGQKVEFLVSFYNNEISEKSEIFDDQFSVERPDGSNFTLKIRSTKLEDSAMYFCASSEHRLGGNQPQHFGDGTRLSIL.

Here the CDR3 DNA reads TGTGCCACCTGTGGGCAGATGAACACCGGGGAGCTGTTTTTT. Its protein is CATCGQMNTGELFF. The J gene is TRBJ2-2, the V gene TRBV28; the D is unclear. CDR3 length equals 14 residues. In germline, CDR1 is MDHEN, CDR2 SYDVKM. The germline V and J ends were trimmed by 10 bases and 1 base, with 13 bases remaining between them.

The chain couples TRBV7-3 to TRBJ1-1, with D perhaps TRBD1 (5 bases). CDR3 length: 14 residues. Germline assignment: CDR1 SGHTA and CDR2 FQGTGA. V was trimmed by 5 bases and J by 2 bases, leaving 12 bases between them. The DNA for the CDR3 is TGTGCCAGCAGCCAGCAAGGGACCAACACTGAAGCTTTCTTT. Translating it yields CASSQQGTNTEAFF.

The gene calls are TRBV7-2 and TRBJ2-3, with D possibly being TRBD2 (6 bases). The CDR3 spans 15 residues. CDR1 SGHTA and CDR2 FQGNSA come from the germline V gene. V lost 6 bases to trimming and J lost 2 bases, with 15 bases between them. Here the CDR3 reads CASSRLARITDTQYF. In DNA, the CDR3 is TGTGCCAGCAGTAGGCTAGCGCGAATCACAGATACGCAGTATTTT. Using reference TRBV7-2 and TRBJ2-3 for the parts outside the CDR3, the full variable domain is GAGVSQSPSNKVTEKGKDVELRCDPISGHTALYWYRQSLGQGLEFLIYFQGNSAPDKSGLPSDRFSAERTGGSVSTLTIQRTQQEDSAVYLCASSRLARITDTQYFGPGTRLTVL.

The V call is TRBV5-8, the J call TRBJ2-5; D gene ambiguous. This CDR3 spans 14 amino acids. Trimming removed 3 bases at V and 5 bases at J, with 14 bases between. CDR1 is SGHTS, CDR2 YDEGEE, per germline. This CDR3 reads CASSSWASVETQYF. The CDR3 DNA follows: TGTGCCAGCAGCTCCTGGGCGTCTGTGGAGACCCAGTACTTC.

V is TRBV18 and J is TRBJ2-1; perhaps TRBD2 as D (6 bases). The germline CDR1 and CDR2 sequences are KGHSH and LQKENI. The CDR3 extends over 13 amino acids. V was clipped by 5 bases and J by 10 bases, with 15 bases between them. The CDR3 loop reads CASSTRGTGEQFF. The CDR3 nucleotides read TGTGCCAGCTCAACTCGCGGGACGGGAGAGCAGTTCTTC.